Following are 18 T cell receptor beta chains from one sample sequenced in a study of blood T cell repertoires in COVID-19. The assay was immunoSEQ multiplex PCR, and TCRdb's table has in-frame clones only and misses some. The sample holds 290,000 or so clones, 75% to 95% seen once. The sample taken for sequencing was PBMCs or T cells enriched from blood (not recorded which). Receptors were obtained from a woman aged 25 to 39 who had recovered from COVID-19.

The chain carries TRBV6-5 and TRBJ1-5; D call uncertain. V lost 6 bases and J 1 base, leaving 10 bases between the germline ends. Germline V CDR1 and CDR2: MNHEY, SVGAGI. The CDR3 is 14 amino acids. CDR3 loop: CASREGRSNQPQHF. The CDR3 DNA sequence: TGTGCCAGCAGAGAGGGTAGGAGCAATCAGCCCCAGCATTTT.

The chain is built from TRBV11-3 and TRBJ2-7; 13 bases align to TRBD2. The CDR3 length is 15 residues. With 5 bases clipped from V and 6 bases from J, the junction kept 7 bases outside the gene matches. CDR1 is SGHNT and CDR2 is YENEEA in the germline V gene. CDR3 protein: CASSIGTSGISEQYF. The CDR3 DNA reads TGTGCCAGCAGCATCGGGACTAGCGGGATTAGCGAGCAGTACTTC.

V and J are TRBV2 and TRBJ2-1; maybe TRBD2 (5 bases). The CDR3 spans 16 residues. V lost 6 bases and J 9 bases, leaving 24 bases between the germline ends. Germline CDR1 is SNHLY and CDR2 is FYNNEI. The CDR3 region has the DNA TGTGCCAGCAGCGGAGGAGAATCCGGGGTAACGGGTGAGCAGTTCTTC. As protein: CASSGGESGVTGEQFF.

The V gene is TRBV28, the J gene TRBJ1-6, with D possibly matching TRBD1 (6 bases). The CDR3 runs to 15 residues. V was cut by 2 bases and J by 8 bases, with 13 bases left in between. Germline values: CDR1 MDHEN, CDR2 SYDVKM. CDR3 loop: CASSLVGTPHSPLHF. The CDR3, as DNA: TGTGCCAGCAGTTTAGTCGGGACACCACATTCACCCCTCCACTTT.

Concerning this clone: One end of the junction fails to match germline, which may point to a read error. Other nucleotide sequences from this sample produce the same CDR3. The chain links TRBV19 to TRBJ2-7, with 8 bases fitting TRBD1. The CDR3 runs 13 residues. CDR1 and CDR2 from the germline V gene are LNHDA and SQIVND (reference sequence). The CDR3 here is CASSIGQGYEQYF. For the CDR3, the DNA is TGTGCCAGTAGCATAGGACAGGGATACGAGCAGTACTTC.

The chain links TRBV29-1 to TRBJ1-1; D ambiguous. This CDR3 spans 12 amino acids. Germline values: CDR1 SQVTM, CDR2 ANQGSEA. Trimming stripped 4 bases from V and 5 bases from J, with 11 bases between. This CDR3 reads CSVVAMWTEAFF. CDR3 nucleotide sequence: TGCAGCGTTGTAGCCATGTGGACTGAAGCTTTCTTT.

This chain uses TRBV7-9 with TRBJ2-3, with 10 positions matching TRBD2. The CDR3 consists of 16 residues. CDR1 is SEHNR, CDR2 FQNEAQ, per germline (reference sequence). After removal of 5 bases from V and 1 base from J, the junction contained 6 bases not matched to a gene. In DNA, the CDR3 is TGTGCCAGCAGCCTTCCCCTAGCGGGAGGCACAGATACGCAGTATTTT. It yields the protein CASSLPLAGGTDTQYF.

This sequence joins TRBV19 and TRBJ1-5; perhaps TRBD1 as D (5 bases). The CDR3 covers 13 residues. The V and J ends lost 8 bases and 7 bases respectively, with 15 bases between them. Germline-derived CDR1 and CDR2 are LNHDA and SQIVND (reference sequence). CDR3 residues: CASAMGGPQPQHF. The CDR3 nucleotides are TGTGCCAGTGCTATGGGGGGTCCCCAGCCCCAGCATTTT.

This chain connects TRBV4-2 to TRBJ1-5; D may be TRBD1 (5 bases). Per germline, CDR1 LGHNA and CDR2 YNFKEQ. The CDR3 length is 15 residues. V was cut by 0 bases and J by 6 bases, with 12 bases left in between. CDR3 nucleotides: TGTGCCAGCAGCCAAGAAAGGGCGGGGGGTCAGCCCCAGCATTTT. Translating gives CASSQERAGGQPQHF.

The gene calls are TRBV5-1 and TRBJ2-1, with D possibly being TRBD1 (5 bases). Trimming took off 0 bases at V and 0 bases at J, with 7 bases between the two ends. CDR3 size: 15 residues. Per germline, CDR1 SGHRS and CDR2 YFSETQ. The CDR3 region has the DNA TGCGCCAGCAGCTTGGACCAGGGCTCCTACAATGAGCAGTTCTTC. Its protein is CASSLDQGSYNEQFF.

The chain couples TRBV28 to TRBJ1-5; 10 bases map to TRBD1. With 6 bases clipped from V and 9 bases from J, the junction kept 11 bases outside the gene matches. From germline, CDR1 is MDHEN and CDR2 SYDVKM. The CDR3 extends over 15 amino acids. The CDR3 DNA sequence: TGTGCCAGCAGAACGCCGGGACAGGGGTATTGGCCCCAGCATTTT. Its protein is CASRTPGQGYWPQHF.

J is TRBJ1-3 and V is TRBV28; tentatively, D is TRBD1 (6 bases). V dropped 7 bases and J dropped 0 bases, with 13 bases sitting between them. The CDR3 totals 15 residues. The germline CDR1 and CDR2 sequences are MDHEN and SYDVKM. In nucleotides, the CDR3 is TGTGCCAGCAAAAATCCAGGGGCCTCTGGAAACACCATATATTTT. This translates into CASKNPGASGNTIYF. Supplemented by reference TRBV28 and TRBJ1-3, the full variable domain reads DVKVTQSSRYLVKRTGEKVFLECVQDMDHENMFWYRQDPGLGLRLIYFSYDVKMKEKGDIPEGYSVSREKKERFSLILESASTNQTSMYLCASKNPGASGNTIYFGEGSWLTVV.

CDR3 nucleotides: TGCGCCAGCAGCCCTACCGGGACAGGGGGCAAAGCCTACGAGCAGTACTTC. The encoded protein is CASSPTGTGGKAYEQYF. This chain joins TRBV10-1 and TRBJ2-7, with TRBD1 identical over 12 bases. The length of the CDR3 is 17 residues. V lost 6 bases and J lost 2; bases outside the gene matches: 11. CDR1 and CDR2 from the germline V gene are WNHNN and SYGVQD (reference sequence).

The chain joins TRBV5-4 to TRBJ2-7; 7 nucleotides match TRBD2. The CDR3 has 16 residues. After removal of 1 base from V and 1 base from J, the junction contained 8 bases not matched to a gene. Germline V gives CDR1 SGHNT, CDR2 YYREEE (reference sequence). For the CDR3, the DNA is TGTGCCAGCAGCTTGTCTGGGGGGGGTCTTTCCTACGAGCAGTACTTC. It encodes CASSLSGGGLSYEQYF.

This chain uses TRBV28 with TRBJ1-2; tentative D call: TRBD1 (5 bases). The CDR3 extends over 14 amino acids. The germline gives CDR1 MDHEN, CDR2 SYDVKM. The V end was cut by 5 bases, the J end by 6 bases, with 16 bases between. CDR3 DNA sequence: TGTGCCAGCAGTGAGATAGCAGGGAGGGATGGCTACACCTTC. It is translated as CASSEIAGRDGYTF.

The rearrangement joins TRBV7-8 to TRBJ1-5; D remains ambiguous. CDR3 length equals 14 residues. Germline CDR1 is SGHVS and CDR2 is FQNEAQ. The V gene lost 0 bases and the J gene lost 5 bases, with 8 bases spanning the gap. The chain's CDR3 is CASSLAFGDQPQHF. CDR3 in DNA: TGTGCCAGCAGCTTAGCGTTCGGGGATCAGCCCCAGCATTTT. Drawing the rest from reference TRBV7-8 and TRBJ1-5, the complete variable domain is GAGVSQSPRYKVAKRGQDVALRCDPISGHVSLFWYQQALGQGPEFLTYFQNEAQLDKSGLPSDRFFAERPEGSVSTLKIQRTQQEDSAVYLCASSLAFGDQPQHFGDGTRLSIL.

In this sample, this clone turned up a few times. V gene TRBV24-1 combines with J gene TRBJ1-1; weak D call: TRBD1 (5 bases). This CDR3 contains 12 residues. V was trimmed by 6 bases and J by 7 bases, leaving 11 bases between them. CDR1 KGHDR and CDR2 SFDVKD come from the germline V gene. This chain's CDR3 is CATSKQGIEAFF. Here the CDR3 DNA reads TGTGCCACCAGTAAGCAGGGTATTGAAGCTTTCTTT.

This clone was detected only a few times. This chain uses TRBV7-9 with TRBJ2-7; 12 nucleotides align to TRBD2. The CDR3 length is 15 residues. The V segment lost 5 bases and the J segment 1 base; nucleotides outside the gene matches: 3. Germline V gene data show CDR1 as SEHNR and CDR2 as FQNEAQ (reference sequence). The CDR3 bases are TGTGCCAGCAGCCGTACTAGCGGGAGGTCCTACGAGCAGTACTTC. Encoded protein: CASSRTSGRSYEQYF.